The TCR beta chain described here comes from a study of blood T cell repertoires in COVID-19. Using immunoSEQ multiplex PCR, the repertoire was profiled, and TCRdb retains in-frame clones only, with some absent. This table has roughly 300,000 clones, 90% appearing once. Germline V gene lookup returns CDR1 MNHEY and CDR2 SVGEGT. The V end was cut by 2 bases, the J end by 9 bases, with 11 bases between. The CDR3 has 14 residues. Sequenced input: peripheral blood. The receptor was isolated from a woman in her 30s with COVID-19, enrolled during active disease. V is TRBV6-2 or TRBV6-3 and J is TRBJ1-6; D is undetermined. Here the CDR3 DNA reads TGTGCCAGCAGTTACCCTCGGACTGGTTCACCCCTCCACTTT. Translating gives CASSYPRTGSPLHF.